The sample holds many counts of the clone carrying this T cell receptor (beta chain). Its antigen is undetermined. As TCR cDNA was made by 5'RACE template switching, a universal primer site and UMIs were added. One entry per CDR3 protein results from TCRdb running MiXCR on the 5' RACE reads. The sample lists some 500,000 distinct CDR3 sequences, roughly 13% occurring once. This sample is drawn from a study of T cells after yellow fever vaccination. Findings and limits, study-wide: Shared CD4/CD8 clonotypes were a small share, likely from convergent recombination.

The receptor was derived from a young man who received the YFV17D yellow fever vaccine. Sequencing was performed on PBMCs, taken on the day of the yellow fever booster vaccination.

Here the CDR3 DNA reads TGCGCCAGCAGCTCAAACAGGGGGAGGACCGGGGAGCTGTTTTTT. Its protein is CASSSNRGRTGELFF. V and J are TRBV5-1 and TRBJ2-2; 8 bases line up with TRBD1. V was clipped by 3 bases and J by 5 bases; unmatched bases: 6. The CDR3 spans 15 residues. CDR1 and CDR2 (germline): SGHRS, YFSETQ.